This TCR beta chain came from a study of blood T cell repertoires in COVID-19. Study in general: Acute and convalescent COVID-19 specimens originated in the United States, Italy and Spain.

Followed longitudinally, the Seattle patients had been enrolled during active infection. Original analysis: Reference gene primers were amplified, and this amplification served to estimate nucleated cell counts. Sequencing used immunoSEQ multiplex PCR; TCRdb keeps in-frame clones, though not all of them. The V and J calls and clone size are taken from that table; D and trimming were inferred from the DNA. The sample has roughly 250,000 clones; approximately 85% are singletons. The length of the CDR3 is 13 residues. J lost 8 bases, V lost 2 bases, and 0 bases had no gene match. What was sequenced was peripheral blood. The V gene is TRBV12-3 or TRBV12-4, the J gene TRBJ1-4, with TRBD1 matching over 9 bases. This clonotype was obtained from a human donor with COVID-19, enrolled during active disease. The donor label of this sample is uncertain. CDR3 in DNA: TGTGCCAGCAGTTTAACAGGGGGCGAAAAACTGTTTTTT. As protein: CASSLTGGEKLFF.